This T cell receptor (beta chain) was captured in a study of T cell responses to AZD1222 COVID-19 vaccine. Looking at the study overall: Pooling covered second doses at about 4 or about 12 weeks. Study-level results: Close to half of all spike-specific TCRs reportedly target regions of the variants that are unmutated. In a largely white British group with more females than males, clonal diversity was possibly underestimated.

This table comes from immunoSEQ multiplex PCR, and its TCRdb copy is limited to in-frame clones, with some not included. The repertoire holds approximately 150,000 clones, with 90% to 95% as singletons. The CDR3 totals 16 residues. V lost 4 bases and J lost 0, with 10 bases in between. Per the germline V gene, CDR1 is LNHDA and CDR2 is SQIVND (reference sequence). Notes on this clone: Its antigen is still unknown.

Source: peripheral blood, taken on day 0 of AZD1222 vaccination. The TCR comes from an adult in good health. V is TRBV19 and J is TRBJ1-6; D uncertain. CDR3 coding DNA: TGTGCCAGTAGTACGTACGGGATCTCCTATAATTCACCCCTCCACTTT. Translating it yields CASSTYGISYNSPLHF.